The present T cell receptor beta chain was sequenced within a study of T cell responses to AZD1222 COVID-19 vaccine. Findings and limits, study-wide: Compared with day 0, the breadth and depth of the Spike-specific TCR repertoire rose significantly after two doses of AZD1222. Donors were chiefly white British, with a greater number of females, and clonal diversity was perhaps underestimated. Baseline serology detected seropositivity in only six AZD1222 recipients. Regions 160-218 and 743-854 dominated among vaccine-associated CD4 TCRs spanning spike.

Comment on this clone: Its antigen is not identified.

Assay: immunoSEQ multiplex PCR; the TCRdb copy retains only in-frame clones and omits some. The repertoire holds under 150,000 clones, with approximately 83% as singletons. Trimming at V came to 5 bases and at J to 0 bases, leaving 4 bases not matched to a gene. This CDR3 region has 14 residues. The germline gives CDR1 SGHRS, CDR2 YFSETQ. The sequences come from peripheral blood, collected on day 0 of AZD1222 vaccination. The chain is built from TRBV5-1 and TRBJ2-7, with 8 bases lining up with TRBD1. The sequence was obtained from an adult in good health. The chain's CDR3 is CASRPGQGSYEQYF. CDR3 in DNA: TGCGCCAGCAGACCAGGACAGGGCTCCTACGAGCAGTACTTC.